This TCR beta chain was captured in a study of chemoradiotherapy in HPV16-positive cancers. Study-wide points: Non-HPV-specific T cells did not expand in tumors during treatment, whereas candidate HPV-specific clones and E7-related motifs did. In HPV16-positive patients, HPV-responsive T-cell expansion tracked better recurrence-free survival.

Details on this clone: No antigen is known for it.

The ends were cut back, 6 bases at V and 4 bases at J, with 19 bases in the middle. The CDR3 has 16 residues. Per the germline V gene, CDR1 is MDHEN and CDR2 is SYDVKM. The data were produced by immunoSEQ multiplex PCR, yet TCRdb's version contains in-frame clones alone and is incomplete. The sample holds over 20,000 clones; roughly 87% are singletons and the top ten take roughly 4.5%. V usage is TRBV28 and J usage is TRBJ1-3, with D perhaps TRBD1 (6 bases). The starting material was blood, obtained from a patient who underwent chemoradiotherapy. This TCR was recovered from a human donor with HPV-associated anogenital cancer. Here the CDR3 reads CASRTPATGKGNTIYF. The DNA for the CDR3 is TGTGCCAGCAGAACCCCTGCGACAGGCAAAGGAAACACCATATATTTT.